This T cell receptor (beta chain) was sequenced for a study of blood T cells in healthy people across ages. This clonotype came up a few times. What it recognizes is unknown. Next came a second PCR, run for about 6 to 11 cycles, which used a sample-barcoded 5' primer along with a J-beta primer mix. TCRdb recomputed calls from the 5' RACE reads with MiXCR, one row per CDR3 protein. The data hold around 1.5 million distinct CDR3 sequences, with roughly 32% observed a single time. Study-wide results and limits: The study lacked donor CMV status, which possibly confounded expanded clonotype changes. Researchers report that TCR beta diversity correlated strongly with naive T cell percentage.

CDR3 size: 16 residues. V was pared by 6 bases and J by 6 bases, with 10 bases of the junction left unmatched. CDR1 DFQATT and CDR2 SNEGSKA come from the germline V gene (reference sequence). The chain is built from TRBV20-1 and TRBJ2-1; 14 bases match TRBD2. Sample: blood. This TCR was sampled from a woman aged 25-40 years in good health. CDR3 residues: CSAQAGLAGGINEQFF. The CDR3 region has the DNA TGCAGTGCCCAGGCCGGACTAGCGGGGGGCATCAATGAGCAGTTCTTC.